What follows is one T cell receptor (beta chain) and its context. Data came from immunoSEQ multiplex PCR; TCRdb stores just in-frame clones and leaves some out. The sample includes around 170,000 clones, around nine tenths of them seen just once. Seattle enrolled patients during active infection and tracked them longitudinally. The sample originates from a study of blood T cell repertoires in COVID-19. Per the germline V gene, CDR1 is SGHVS and CDR2 is FQNEAQ. The V end lost 5 bases, the J end lost 3 bases, and 22 bases lay between the germline ends. The CDR3 sequence is 17 residues long. The genes are TRBV7-8 and TRBJ1-2; tentatively, D is TRBD1 (5 bases). The sequencing sample was made of peripheral blood. This clonotype originated in a man aged 60-69 years with COVID-19, enrolled during active disease. CDR3 in amino acids: CASSGEAGLGVHYGYTF. The CDR3 DNA reads TGTGCCAGCAGCGGGGAGGCGGGGCTCGGGGTGCACTATGGCTACACCTTC.